These T cell receptor beta chains were read from a single sample in a study of cytomegalovirus exposure and HLA in healthy donors. Clones were read by immunoSEQ multiplex PCR, and TCRdb kept only the in-frame ones, dropping some. Among tens of thousands of clones listed, 96% were seen once. Sequenced: PBMCs. The receptors were gathered from a woman aged 18-35 years in good health and CMV-seropositive. CDR3s include the opening cysteine and the closing phenylalanine or tryptophan. D genes are given only for firm matches. Where a row states a size, it is once, few, many or the class of an expanded clone; other rows omit it.

>TRBJ2-1|NA|NA|TRBV18
TGTGCCAGCTCACCGTCTCGGAATGAGCAGTTCTTC
CASSPSRNEQFF
>TRBJ2-3|TRBD1|NA|TRBV5-6
TGTGCCAGCAGCCCTGGCCTCGGGACAGGGTTAGATACGCAGTATTTT
CASSPGLGTGLDTQYF
>TRBJ2-7|TRBD2|NA|TRBV6-1
TGTGCCAGCAGTGACATAGGGAGGGCCGCCTACGAGCAGTACTTC
CASSDIGRAAYEQYF
>TRBJ2-7|TRBD2|NA|TRBV6-5
TGTGCCAGCAGTTACAGAGCGGGAGGGCTCCACGAGCAGTACTTC
CASSYRAGGLHEQYF
>TRBJ1-1|NA|NA|TRBV5-6
TGTGCCAGCAGCTTGGCCGGGGGGGGATATGCGAACACTGAAGCTTTCTTT
CASSLAGGGYANTEAFF
>TRBJ2-1|NA|NA|TRBV5-1
TGCGCCAGCACCTCCATAAAGGCTAGCCGCTACAATGAGCAGTTCTTC
CASTSIKASRYNEQFF
>TRBJ2-2|TRBD2|NA|TRBV28
TGTGCCAGCATCGTGGCTAGCGGAAACACCGGGGAGCTGTTTTTT
CASIVASGNTGELFF
>TRBJ2-5|TRBD2|NA|TRBV19
TGTGCCAGTAGTATTATCGGAGAGCGGGAGGTGCGGGAGACCCAGTACTTC
CASSIIGEREVRETQYF
>TRBJ2-7|TRBD2|NA|TRBV29-1
TGCAGCGTCCGGGGACTAGCGGGAGCGGGGTACGAGCAGTACTTC
CSVRGLAGAGYEQYF
>TRBJ2-7|NA|NA|TRBV11-3
TGTGCCAGCAGCTTGGGCGATAAGCTAGCGTTTGCCGGGCAGTACTTC
CASSLGDKLAFAGQYF
>TRBJ2-6|NA|NA|TRBV5-3
TGTGCCAGAAGCTTGGACAGAAAACTCTCTGGGGCCAACGTCCTGACTTTC
CARSLDRKLSGANVLTF
>TRBJ1-1|TRBD1|NA|TRBV7-2
TGTGCCAGCAGCCCGGGGACAGGGGCGGTTGAAGCTTTCTTT
CASSPGTGAVEAFF
>TRBJ2-1|TRBD2|NA|TRBV11-1
TGTGCCAGCAGCCCTCGAACTAGCGGGAGGGCCCCATACAATGAGCAGTTCTTC
CASSPRTSGRAPYNEQFF
>TRBJ2-3|NA|NA|TRBV9
TGTGCCAGCAGCGTAGATCAGCGTAGCGCAGATACGCAGTATTTT
CASSVDQRSADTQYF
>TRBJ1-1|TRBD1|few|TRBV6-6
TGTGCCAGCAGCTACCCCTCAAGGGGGCAGAACACTGAAGCTTTCTTT
CASSYPSRGQNTEAFF
>TRBJ2-1|TRBD2|NA|TRBV12-5
TGTGCTAGTGGTTCCTCTCTCGTACTAGCGGTAAGCTCCTACAATGAGCAGTTCTTC
CASGSSLVLAVSSYNEQFF
>TRBJ1-5|TRBD1|NA|TRBV30
TGTGCCTGGGGGACAGGTAGCAATCAGCCCCAGCATTTT
CAWGTGSNQPQHF
>TRBJ2-3|TRBD2|NA|TRBV28
TGTGCCAGCAGTCCCGGGGGGGATACGCAGTATTTT
CASSPGGDTQYF
>TRBJ1-4|TRBD1|NA|TRBV28
TGTGCCAGCAGTTTGCTATCCGGGACAGGGACTGAAAAACTGTTTTTT
CASSLLSGTGTEKLFF
>TRBJ1-1|NA|NA|TRBV10-3
TGTGCCATCAGTGTTAAGGGGAATACTGAAGCTTTCTTT
CAISVKGNTEAFF
>TRBJ2-7|NA|NA|TRBV28
TGTGCCAGCAGCTTGTACGAGCAGTACTTC
CASSLYEQYF
>TRBJ2-1|TRBD2|NA|TRBV5-1
TGCGCCAGCAGCCCGGGACTAGCGGGAGTGGATGAGCAGTTCTTC
CASSPGLAGVDEQFF
>TRBJ1-1|TRBD1|NA|TRBV18
TGTGCCAGCTCAGCGGACAGGGGGCAAGGAGCTTTCTTT
CASSADRGQGAFF
>TRBJ2-3|TRBD2|NA|TRBV7-2
TGTGCCAGCAGCTTAGGTAGCGGGAGGATGCAAGATACGCAGTATTTT
CASSLGSGRMQDTQYF
>TRBJ2-7|NA|NA|TRBV5-4
TGTGCCAGCAGCTCTGGGACTCAGAGCTCCTACGAGCAGTACTTC
CASSSGTQSSYEQYF
>TRBJ2-7|NA|NA|TRBV28
TGTGCCAGCAGTTTACCCCGACTAGCCTACGAGCAGTACTTC
CASSLPRLAYEQYF
>TRBJ1-5|NA|NA|TRBV29-1
TGCAGCGTTGCCGAGGCGGGAAGCAATCAGCCCCAGCATTTT
CSVAEAGSNQPQHF
>TRBJ1-1|TRBD1|NA|TRBV7-8
TGTGCCAGCAGCCAGGGACAGGGCGGGACTGAAGCTTTCTTT
CASSQGQGGTEAFF
>TRBJ2-1|NA|NA|TRBV4-3
TGCGCCAGCAGCCAAGATCTGGGGCAGAGCTCCTACAATGAGCAGTTCTTC
CASSQDLGQSSYNEQFF
>TRBJ2-1|TRBD2|NA|TRBV4-1
TGCGCCAGCAGCCAAGGAGCGGGGGTCAGCAATGAGCAGTTCTTC
CASSQGAGVSNEQFF
>TRBJ2-4|NA|NA|TRBV2
TGTGCCAGCATGGGGCAGGGCAAAAACATTCAGTACTTC
CASMGQGKNIQYF
>TRBJ2-2|NA|once|TRBV15
TGTGCCACCAGCAGAGAACAGGGTGCCTCAAACCCAATCACCGGGGAGCTGTTTTTT
CATSREQGASNPITGELFF
>TRBJ2-7|TRBD1|NA|TRBV27
TGTGCCACCGCCGGGACAGGCTCCTACGAGCAGTACTTC
CATAGTGSYEQYF
>TRBJ2-5|TRBD1|NA|TRBV30
TGTGCCTGGAGCCCGGGACAGATCCAGTACTTC
CAWSPGQIQYF
>TRBJ2-3|TRBD2|NA|TRBV5-5
TGTGCCAGCAGCCGGACTAGCGGTGCTTCGGATACGCAGTATTTT
CASSRTSGASDTQYF
>TRBJ1-5|NA|NA|TRBV19
TGTGCCAGTAGTATGGTGGGGGCAGGTCACAATCAGCCCCAGCATTTT
CASSMVGAGHNQPQHF
>TRBJ2-7|NA|NA|TRBV7-9
TGTGCCAGCAGCTTGAAAGTCGGCGAGCAGTACTTC
CASSLKVGEQYF
>TRBJ2-3|TRBD2|NA|TRBV7-2
TGTGCCAGCAGTCACACTAGCGGCACAGATACGCAGTATTTT
CASSHTSGTDTQYF
>TRBJ1-5|TRBD1|NA|TRBV4-2
TGTGCCAGCAGCCAGATAGGACAGGGGCGAAGGGGCAATCAGCCCCAGCATTTT
CASSQIGQGRRGNQPQHF
>TRBJ2-2|NA|NA|TRBV5-6
TGTGCCAGCAGCTTAGACTTTAACACCGGGGAGCTGTTTTTT
CASSLDFNTGELFF
>TRBJ2-1|TRBD2|NA|TRBV29-1
TGCAGCGTTGACCCCCTGAGCGGGACTTACAATGAGCAGTTCTTC
CSVDPLSGTYNEQFF
>TRBJ2-7|NA|NA|TRBV21-1
TGTGCCAGCAGCAGAGCCGAGACAGTGAATGACTACGAGCAGTACTTC
CASSRAETVNDYEQYF
>TRBJ2-2|NA|NA|TRBV7-3
TGTGCCAGCAGCTTATCCTCCGGGACATTACGCACCGGGGAGCTGTTTTTT
CASSLSSGTLRTGELFF
>TRBJ2-7|TRBD1|NA|TRBV14
TGTGCCAGCAGCCAGACAGGGGGGAGGTACGAGCAGTACTTC
CASSQTGGRYEQYF
>TRBJ1-1|TRBD1|NA|TRBV5-3
TGTGCCAGAGGGGGCCAGGGGGACACTGAAGCTTTCTTT
CARGGQGDTEAFF
>TRBJ2-7|TRBD1|NA|TRBV7-9
TGTGCCAGCAACCCAGGGGGCCCCGGCCGCTACGAGCAGTACTTC
CASNPGGPGRYEQYF
>TRBJ2-5|TRBD1|NA|TRBV29-1
TGCAGCGTTTTACGGACAGGCCGCCAAGAGACCCAGTACTTC
CSVLRTGRQETQYF
>TRBJ2-7|TRBD1|NA|TRBV11-2
TGTGCCAGCAGCCGACAGGGGTCCCCCTCCTACGAGCAGTACTTC
CASSRQGSPSYEQYF
>TRBJ2-2|NA|NA|TRBV5-4
TGTGCCAGCACCCCGCGACAGACCGGGGAGCTGTTTTTT
CASTPRQTGELFF
>TRBJ2-3|TRBD2|few|TRBV7-9
TGTGCCAGCAGCTCGGGACTAGCGGGCTCTAGGACAGATACGCAGTATTTT
CASSSGLAGSRTDTQYF
>TRBJ2-7|TRBD1|once|TRBV5-4
TGTGCCAGCAGCCCGACAGGGAAACCCTACGAGCAGTACTTC
CASSPTGKPYEQYF
>TRBJ1-6|NA|NA|TRBV6-6
TGTGCCAGCATAAGTAGCTCCTATAATTCACCCCTCCACTTT
CASISSSYNSPLHF
>TRBJ2-1|TRBD2|few|TRBV7-2
TGTGCCAGCAGCCATGCTAGCGGGGCCTACAATGAGCAGTTCTTC
CASSHASGAYNEQFF
>TRBJ2-3|TRBD2|NA|TRBV30
TGTGCCTGGAGTGCGACTAGCCTCGGAGATACGCAGTATTTT
CAWSATSLGDTQYF